Sequencing of this T cell receptor (beta chain) was carried out in a study of blood T cell repertoires in COVID-19. About the research overall: Material from acute and convalescent COVID-19 was sourced from the United States, Italy and Spain.

The ends were cut back, 2 bases at V and 0 bases at J, with 14 bases in the middle. CDR3 size: 17 residues. Germline V CDR1 and CDR2: KGHSH, LQKENI. Original handling: Amplification from reference gene primers served as the basis for estimated nucleated cell counts. Here immunoSEQ multiplex PCR was the method, and the copy in TCRdb shows in-frame clones only, minus some. From that table come the V and J calls and clone size; the DNA was used to work out D and trimming. The table shows around 150,000 clones, with roughly four fifths occurring only once. Material for sequencing was peripheral blood. This chain links TRBV18 with TRBJ1-3; no definite D call. The receptor was isolated from a woman older than 75 with acute or convalescent COVID-19. The CDR3 DNA sequence: TGTGCCAGCTCACCAGTCGCCCAGGCCGGCTCTGGAAACACCATATATTTT. This encodes CASSPVAQAGSGNTIYF.